The 25 T cell receptor beta chains reported below all come from one sample, sequenced in a study of Graves' ophthalmopathy and Graves' hyperthyroidism. Amplified material comprised TCR beta CDR3 regions derived from RNA transcripts. The library came from an HTBI-primed first-round RT-PCR and a second-round multiplex PCR. TCRdb reprocessed the multiplex PCR reads via MiXCR and lists one record per CDR3 protein. The sample records roughly 700,000 distinct CDR3 sequences, roughly 41% being singletons. The sample comprised peripheral blood. Receptors originate from an adult man with Graves' ophthalmopathy.

The J gene is TRBJ1-5, the V gene TRBV19; D gene uncertain. Looked up from germline, CDR1 is LNHDA and CDR2 is SQIVND (reference sequence). CDR3 length: 16 residues. Trimming took 1 base from V and 3 from J, leaving 13 bases between them. CDR3 in amino acids: CASSIVFRSPNQPQHF. The CDR3 DNA follows: TGTGCCAGTAGTATAGTATTCCGGAGCCCCAATCAGCCCCAGCATTTT.

The chain links TRBV5-1 to TRBJ1-1, with D possibly TRBD1 on 5 matching bases. The CDR3 runs to 14 residues. The V and J ends lost 2 bases and 1 base respectively, with 9 bases between them. Germline CDR1 is SGHRS and CDR2 is YFSETQ. The CDR3 DNA is TGCGCCAGCAGCTTCCTACAGGCGAACACTGAAGCTTTCTTT. This codes for CASSFLQANTEAFF.

This clonotype was seen a handful of times. This rearrangement joins TRBV5-4 to TRBJ1-2; D call uncertain. There are 15 residues in the CDR3. V shed 0 bases and J shed 0 bases, with 9 bases lying between them. In germline, CDR1 is SGHNT, CDR2 YYREEE (reference sequence). CDR3 in amino acids: CASSLAGKANYGYTF. The CDR3 bases are TGTGCCAGCAGCTTGGCCGGGAAAGCTAACTATGGCTACACCTTC.

This clonotype turned up a few times. The rearrangement uses TRBV14 and TRBJ2-6; D is unresolved. This CDR3 contains 15 residues. Trimming left V 1 base short and J 1 base short, with 5 bases between. From germline, CDR1 is SGHDN and CDR2 FVKESK. The CDR3 loop reads CASSQVNSGANVLTF. As DNA, the CDR3 is TGTGCCAGCAGCCAAGTTAATTCTGGGGCCAACGTCCTGACTTTC.

This clonotype was seen many times. The chain carries TRBV20-1 and TRBJ1-5; perhaps TRBD1 as D (6 bases). Trimming left V 1 base short and J 7 bases short, with 11 bases between. The CDR3 spans 13 residues. Looked up from germline, CDR1 is DFQATT and CDR2 is SNEGSKA (reference sequence). The CDR3 loop is CSARGQARQPQHF. The CDR3 DNA follows: TGCAGTGCTAGAGGACAGGCGAGACAGCCCCAGCATTTT.

The CDR3 nucleotides are TGTGCCATCGGTGCGGGAGGGAATTCGGGCACCGGGGAGCTGTTTTTT. It yields the protein CAIGAGGNSGTGELFF. The chain carries TRBV10-3 and TRBJ2-2; 9 bases line up with TRBD2. V dropped 8 bases and J dropped 4; count of bases not matched to a gene: 11. The germline V gene has CDR1 ENHRY and CDR2 SYGVKD. This CDR3 has 16 amino acids.

The rearrangement uses TRBV2 and TRBJ1-5; 9 bases match TRBD1. Trimming took 8 bases from V and 5 from J; bases not matched to a gene: 10. Per the germline V gene, CDR1 is SNHLY and CDR2 is FYNNEI. This CDR3 has 15 residues. CDR3 nucleotide sequence: TGTGCCAGCGGTGTCCACAGGGGGCAGGATCAGCCCCAGCATTTT. Its translation: CASGVHRGQDQPQHF.

This clonotype has ten or more counts. This chain connects TRBV29-1 to TRBJ1-1, with 8 bases identical to TRBD1. Germline V gene data show CDR1 as SQVTM and CDR2 as ANQGSEA. J was trimmed by 5 bases and V by 0 bases; bases with no gene match: 5. The CDR3 runs 14 residues. The CDR3 spells CSVEESRGRTEAFF. The CDR3 DNA is TGCAGCGTTGAAGAAAGCAGGGGGCGAACTGAAGCTTTCTTT.

This clonotype was seen at least ten times. V gene TRBV29-1 combines with J gene TRBJ2-2, with a tentative D call TRBD2 (6 bases). Germline-derived CDR1 and CDR2 are SQVTM and ANQGSEA. V shed 8 bases and J shed 1 base, with 14 bases lying between them. The CDR3 has 14 amino acids. CDR3 nucleotide sequence: TGCAGCACCGGAGACGGGGGGAACACCGGGGAGCTGTTTTTT. Its translation: CSTGDGGNTGELFF.

The genes are TRBV9 and TRBJ1-2; TRBD1 matches at 8 bases. V trimming: 4 bases; J trimming: 3 bases; junction bases outside the gene matches: 14. The CDR3 sequence is 17 residues long. The V gene's germline CDR1 is SGDLS and CDR2 YYNGEE. The CDR3, as DNA: TGTGCCAGCAGCCGGGCTTCGACGGACAGGGAGGACTATGGCTACACCTTC. As protein: CASSRASTDREDYGYTF.

This clonotype was detected many times. The CDR3 is CAITRDTGELFF. The CDR3 DNA follows: TGTGCCATCACCAGGGACACCGGGGAGCTGTTTTTT. J is TRBJ2-2 and V is TRBV10-3; maybe TRBD1 (5 bases). The V end lost 7 bases, the J end lost 3 bases, and 6 bases lay between the germline ends. The CDR3 sequence is 12 residues long. CDR1 and CDR2 from the germline V gene are ENHRY and SYGVKD.

The rearrangement links TRBV4-1 to TRBJ2-2; D might be TRBD1 (5 bases). The CDR3 covers 15 residues. Germline values: CDR1 MGHRA, CDR2 YSYEKL. The germline V and J ends were trimmed by 0 bases and 1 base, with 6 bases remaining between them. The DNA of the CDR3 is TGCGCCAGCAGCCAAGAAGGACAGAACACCGGGGAGCTGTTTTTT. This gives the protein CASSQEGQNTGELFF.

Concerning this clonotype: Sequence at one end of the junction differs from germline and may be a read error. This chain links TRBV7-9 with TRBJ1-2, with a weak D call TRBD1 (6 bases). Germline-derived CDR1 and CDR2 are SEHNR and FQNEAQ (reference sequence). This CDR3 comprises 17 residues. DNA for the CDR3: TGCGCCAGCAGCCAAGACCGTCTAAGTCAGGGGAACTATGGCTACACCTTC. Protein: CASSQDRLSQGNYGYTF.

This chain uses TRBV2 with TRBJ2-2, with a possible D match to TRBD2 (6 bases). The V end was cut by 9 bases, the J end by 8 bases, with 22 bases between. The CDR3 runs 15 residues. CDR1 is SNHLY, CDR2 FYNNEI, per germline. In nucleotides, the CDR3 is TGTGCCAGTGGATCAGGGCCGAAGGGGACTGGGGAGCTGTTTTTT. Translation gives CASGSGPKGTGELFF.

There are a few counts of this clonotype. V gene TRBV12-3 or TRBV12-4 combines with J gene TRBJ2-5; 7 bases are shared with TRBD1. V lost 6 bases, J lost 5 bases, and 12 bases stayed unmatched. The CDR3 is 15 residues long. CDR3 sequence reads: CASSRWGQGVETQYF. CDR3 in DNA: TGTGCCAGCAGCCGCTGGGGCCAGGGGGTTGAGACCCAGTACTTC.

This clonotype occurred many times. The chain combines TRBV29-1 with TRBJ2-2, with D possibly TRBD2 on 5 matching bases. Germline-derived CDR1 and CDR2 are SQVTM and ANQGSEA. This CDR3 region has 12 residues. Trimming shortened V by 5 bases and J by 6 bases, and 10 bases separated the two germline ends. The CDR3 sequence: CSVWRASGELFF. CDR3 sequence (DNA): TGCAGCGTTTGGCGGGCGTCCGGGGAGCTGTTTTTT.

The chain carries TRBV5-4 and TRBJ1-6, with 9 nucleotides matching TRBD1. Germline assignment: CDR1 SGHNT and CDR2 YYREEE (reference sequence). J gave up 8 bases and V 4 bases, and 4 bases lay outside the gene matches. The CDR3 has 14 residues. The CDR3 region has the DNA TGTGCCAGCAGCGGACAGGGGTATGATTCACCCCTCCACTTT. It yields the protein CASSGQGYDSPLHF.

This chain links TRBV6-1 with TRBJ1-2; 7 bases line up with TRBD1. V was clipped by 7 bases and J by 6 bases; unmatched bases: 5. CDR1 is MNHNS and CDR2 is SASEGT in the germline V gene. This CDR3 is built from 12 residues. CDR3 residues: CASIQGEDGYTF. The DNA for the CDR3 is TGTGCCAGCATCCAGGGGGAGGATGGCTACACCTTC.

This chain connects TRBV7-8 to TRBJ2-5, with 11 nucleotides matching TRBD2. Germline V gives CDR1 SGHVS, CDR2 FQNEAQ. V shed 4 bases, J shed 2 bases, and the junction held 15 bases outside the gene matches. This CDR3 has 19 amino acids. The CDR3 spells CASSSEYTTSGANQETQYF. DNA for the CDR3: TGTGCCAGCAGCTCCGAATACACGACTAGCGGGGCGAATCAAGAGACCCAGTACTTC. The variable domain in full, completed from reference TRBV7-8 and TRBJ2-5, reads GAGVSQSPRYKVAKRGQDVALRCDPISGHVSLFWYQQALGQGPEFLTYFQNEAQLDKSGLPSDRFFAERPEGSVSTLKIQRTQQEDSAVYLCASSSEYTTSGANQETQYFGPGTRLLVL.

This clonotype came up a few times. The chain is built from TRBV19 and TRBJ1-1; no clear D gene. Between the trimmed V and J ends, which lost 4 bases and 5 bases, there was a span of 11 bases. The CDR3 runs 13 residues. Germline CDR1 and CDR2: LNHDA and SQIVND (reference sequence). CDR3 DNA: TGTGCCAGTAGTACAACGACCGCTACTGAAGCTTTCTTT. As protein: CASSTTTATEAFF.

This chain links TRBV7-3 with TRBJ2-1; a weak D match, TRBD2 (7 bases). CDR3 length: 19 amino acids. Germline-derived CDR1 and CDR2 are SGHTA and FQGTGA. Trimming stripped 0 bases from V and 5 bases from J, with 23 bases between. CDR3 loop: CASSLTMTGGAGVNNEQFF. The CDR3 coding sequence is TGTGCCAGCAGCTTAACTATGACAGGAGGGGCGGGAGTGAACAATGAGCAGTTCTTC. The complete variable domain, with remaining parts taken from reference TRBV7-3 and TRBJ2-1, reads GAGVSQTPSNKVTEKGKYVELRCDPISGHTALYWYRQSLGQGPEFLIYFQGTGAADDSGLPNDRFFAVRPEGSVSTLKIQRTERGDSAVYLCASSLTMTGGAGVNNEQFFGPGTRLTVL.

V gene TRBV7-9 combines with J gene TRBJ2-2; TRBD1 is a possible D gene (6 bases). V was shortened by 11 bases and J by 6 bases, with 7 bases between the two germline ends. CDR1 is SEHNR and CDR2 is FQNEAQ in the germline V gene (reference sequence). The CDR3 is 10 amino acids. The CDR3 region is CAGGAGELFF. CDR3 DNA: TGTGCCGGGGGCGCCGGGGAGCTGTTTTTT. Full variable domain (rest looked up from reference TRBV7-9 and TRBJ2-2): DTGVSQNPRHKITKRGQNVTFRCDPISEHNRLYWYRQTLGQGPEFLTYFQNEAQLEKSRLLSDRFSAERPKGSFSTLEIQRTEQGDSAMYLCAGGAGELFFGEGSRLTVL.

As to this clonotype: The junction and the germline gene differ at one end; a read error may be behind it. V and J are TRBV2 and TRBJ2-5; D gene ambiguous. CDR3 size: 13 residues. Germline V CDR1 and CDR2: SNHLY, FYNNEI. CDR3 amino acids: CASRQQYQETLYF. As DNA, the CDR3 is TGTGCCAGCCGGCAGCAGTACCAAGAGACCCTGTACTTC.

The rearrangement joins TRBV9 to TRBJ1-6; 7 nucleotides line up with TRBD1. The length of the CDR3 is 18 residues. From germline, CDR1 is SGDLS and CDR2 YYNGEE. The V gene end was trimmed by 3 bases and the J gene end by 9 bases; junction bases not matched to a gene: 18. The CDR3: CASSAGQSFAGPGSPLHF. In nucleotides, the CDR3 is TGTGCCAGCAGCGCGGGACAGTCCTTTGCGGGGCCGGGTTCACCCCTCCACTTT.

The table lists this clonotype with a few counts. The rearrangement uses TRBV30 and TRBJ1-1; D may be TRBD1 (5 bases). V shed 5 bases and J shed 0 bases, with 10 bases lying between them. This CDR3 has 13 amino acids. Germline V gene lookup returns CDR1 GTSNPN and CDR2 SVGIG (reference sequence). The CDR3 here is CAWGDGVNTEAFF. CDR3 sequence (DNA): TGTGCCTGGGGGGACGGAGTGAACACTGAAGCTTTCTTT.